These T cell receptor beta chains were read from a single sample in a study of CD8 T cells in Susac syndrome. TCRdb passed the immunoSEQ multiplex PCR reads through MiXCR, listing each CDR3 protein once. There are approximately 190,000 distinct CDR3 sequences in the sample; 90% to 95% occur only once, and 0.1% lies in the top ten. Sequenced sample: CD4+ T cells from PBMCs. These receptors all stem from a human donor in good health. Both conserved end residues are part of each CDR3. Each record gives: D gene, J gene, clone size, V gene, CDR3 protein, CDR3 DNA. The D gene is left open where the match is weak. Size tells how often a clone was seen (once, few, many) or the class of an expanded clone, and some rows leave it out.

D gene: TRBD1
J gene: TRBJ1-2
clone size: NA
V gene: TRBV3-1
CDR3 protein: CASSQGTVPGQDYTF
CDR3 DNA: TGTGCCAGCAGCCAGGGGACAGTGCCGGGTCAGGACTACACCTTC

D gene: TRBD2
J gene: TRBJ2-3
clone size: NA
V gene: TRBV5-6
CDR3 protein: CASSLASGGATQYF
CDR3 DNA: TGTGCCAGCAGCTTGGCCAGCGGGGGGGCTACGCAGTATTTT

D gene: NA
J gene: TRBJ2-7
clone size: once
V gene: TRBV4-1
CDR3 protein: CASTAELGGYEQYF
CDR3 DNA: TGCGCCAGCACCGCCGAGCTAGGGGGCTACGAGCAGTACTTC

D gene: NA
J gene: TRBJ1-2
clone size: once
V gene: TRBV29-1
CDR3 protein: CSVVGVNYGYTF
CDR3 DNA: TGCAGCGTCGTCGGGGTTAACTATGGCTACACCTTC

D gene: NA
J gene: TRBJ1-2
clone size: NA
V gene: TRBV6-2/TRBV6-3
CDR3 protein: CASSPGTAVGILYGYTF
CDR3 DNA: TGTGCCAGCAGCCCAGGGACCGCAGTAGGGATCCTCTATGGCTACACCTTC

D gene: TRBD1
J gene: TRBJ1-5
clone size: NA
V gene: TRBV4-1
CDR3 protein: CASSRPDRAEEPQHF
CDR3 DNA: TGCGCCAGCAGCCGGCCGGACAGGGCTGAGGAGCCCCAGCATTTT

D gene: NA
J gene: TRBJ2-1
clone size: NA
V gene: TRBV3-1
CDR3 protein: CASSGEPSRGPFF
CDR3 DNA: TGTGCCAGCAGCGGTGAACCTTCGCGAGGCCCGTTCTTC

D gene: NA
J gene: TRBJ2-1
clone size: NA
V gene: TRBV20-1
CDR3 protein: CSARVNYLNEQFF
CDR3 DNA: TGCAGTGCTAGAGTCAACTACCTCAATGAGCAGTTCTTC

D gene: NA
J gene: TRBJ1-1
clone size: NA
V gene: TRBV29-1
CDR3 protein: CSAQGQRNTEAFF
CDR3 DNA: TGCAGCGCCCAAGGACAGCGGAACACTGAAGCTTTCTTT

D gene: TRBD1
J gene: TRBJ2-2
clone size: NA
V gene: TRBV3-1
CDR3 protein: CAIRDRGGRELFF
CDR3 DNA: TGTGCCATCCGGGACAGGGGAGGTCGGGAGCTGTTTTTT

D gene: NA
J gene: TRBJ2-3
clone size: once
V gene: TRBV6-2/TRBV6-3
CDR3 protein: CASSSPWGTDTQYF
CDR3 DNA: TGTGCCAGCAGTTCTCCGTGGGGCACAGATACGCAGTATTTT

D gene: TRBD1
J gene: TRBJ2-5
clone size: NA
V gene: TRBV6-1
CDR3 protein: CASSTQGGETQYF
CDR3 DNA: TGTGCCAGCAGCACACAGGGGGGAGAGACCCAGTACTTC

D gene: NA
J gene: TRBJ2-4
clone size: NA
V gene: TRBV28
CDR3 protein: CASSRGGPTVGYIQYF
CDR3 DNA: TGTGCCAGCAGTCGGGGAGGTCCGACTGTGGGGTACATTCAGTACTTC

D gene: TRBD1
J gene: TRBJ2-2
clone size: NA
V gene: TRBV9
CDR3 protein: CASSVTDRGGTGELFF
CDR3 DNA: TGTGCCAGCAGCGTAACGGACAGGGGGGGCACCGGGGAGCTGTTTTTT

D gene: TRBD1
J gene: TRBJ1-2
clone size: NA
V gene: TRBV20-1
CDR3 protein: CSARNLDRDYGYTF
CDR3 DNA: TGCAGTGCTAGAAATCTGGACAGGGACTATGGCTACACCTTC

D gene: NA
J gene: TRBJ2-7
clone size: NA
V gene: TRBV10-3
CDR3 protein: CAISETRYEQYF
CDR3 DNA: TGTGCCATCAGTGAGACCCGCTACGAGCAGTACTTC

D gene: NA
J gene: TRBJ2-4
clone size: NA
V gene: TRBV12-3/TRBV12-4
CDR3 protein: CASSHQGAKNIQYF
CDR3 DNA: TGTGCCAGCAGTCATCAGGGGGCCAAAAACATTCAGTACTTC

D gene: TRBD1
J gene: TRBJ1-2
clone size: once
V gene: TRBV6-5
CDR3 protein: CASSPRGEPYYGYTF
CDR3 DNA: TGTGCCAGCAGTCCCAGGGGGGAACCCTACTATGGCTACACCTTC

D gene: NA
J gene: TRBJ1-1
clone size: NA
V gene: TRBV18
CDR3 protein: CASSLLRENTEAFF
CDR3 DNA: TGTGCCAGCTCACTCTTGAGAGAAAACACTGAAGCTTTCTTT

D gene: NA
J gene: TRBJ2-7
clone size: NA
V gene: TRBV5-6
CDR3 protein: CASSLGYVSEQYF
CDR3 DNA: TGTGCCAGCAGCTTAGGGTACGTGTCTGAGCAGTACTTC